This T cell receptor (beta chain) was documented in a study of CD8 T cells in Susac syndrome. Study-level results: The study acknowledged a relatively small number of individuals in its TCR sequencing and HLA analysis.

This clonotype has a handful of counts. Its matching antigen is unknown. From germline, CDR1 is GTSNPN and CDR2 SVGIG (reference sequence). The germline V and J ends were trimmed by 2 bases and 4 bases, with 9 bases remaining between them. This CDR3 has 13 amino acids. The authors sequenced TCR beta from blood CD8+ and CD4+ T cells. While CD8+ and CD4+ T cells were isolated negatively, TEMRA cells were enriched by FACS. The authors reverse transcribed 0.5 to 1 ug RNA with random hexamers. The method of amplification for TCR beta CDR3 was immunoSEQ multiplex PCR, covering 54 Vbeta and 13 Jbeta. MiXCR was run by TCRdb on the immunoSEQ multiplex PCR reads, yielding one entry per CDR3 protein. The sample records 200,000 to 250,000 distinct CDR3 sequences, roughly 94% being singletons.

Sequences were obtained from CD4+ T cells from PBMCs. The sequence was obtained from a human donor with multiple sclerosis. The chain couples TRBV30 to TRBJ1-5, with D possibly TRBD1 on 5 matching bases. In DNA, the CDR3 is TGTGCCTGGAGTCGGCAGGGAAATCAGCCCCAGCATTTT. Encoded protein: CAWSRQGNQPQHF. Based on the CDR3 plus reference TRBV30 and TRBJ1-5, the full variable domain is SQTIHQWPATLVQPVGSPLSLECTVEGTSNPNLYWYRQAAGRGLQLLFYSVGIGQISSEVPQNLSASRPQDRQFILSSKKLLLSDSGFYLCAWSRQGNQPQHFGDGTRLSIL.